What follows are 20 T cell receptor beta chains derived from one specimen sequenced in a study of blood T cell repertoires in COVID-19. Profiled with immunoSEQ multiplex PCR; TCRdb holds only in-frame clones, not every one. The sample carries about 300,000 clones, around 84% recorded once. Sequenced sample: peripheral blood. The source is a human donor with COVID-19, enrolled during active disease. The donor label of this sample is uncertain.

The J gene is TRBJ1-2, the V gene TRBV6-1, with no clear D. V was cut by 1 base and J by 4 bases, with 13 bases left in between. Germline values: CDR1 MNHNS, CDR2 SASEGT. The CDR3 is 15 amino acids. CDR3 residues: CASSEGMQVGYGYTF. In DNA form, the CDR3 reads TGTGCCAGCAGTGAAGGAATGCAGGTCGGCTATGGCTACACCTTC.

This clone came up once. The rearrangement links TRBV19 to TRBJ2-1; 8 nucleotides agree with TRBD2. This CDR3 comprises 16 residues. CDR1 LNHDA and CDR2 SQIVND come from the germline V gene (reference sequence). Losses at the gene ends were 5 bases for V and 7 bases for J; bases not matched to a gene: 13. DNA of the CDR3: TGTGCCAGTAGTGATCGACTAGCGAAGGGGGAAAATGAGCAGTTCTTC. This codes for CASSDRLAKGENEQFF.

V and J are TRBV29-1 and TRBJ2-3, with D possibly TRBD2 on 5 matching bases. In germline, CDR1 is SQVTM, CDR2 ANQGSEA. V was trimmed by 7 bases and J by 1 base, leaving 18 bases between them. The CDR3 runs to 15 residues. The CDR3 coding sequence is TGCAGCGCCTTGAAGATGGGAGTCGGCACAGATACGCAGTATTTT. This encodes CSALKMGVGTDTQYF.

The chain uses TRBV4-1 and TRBJ2-7; 9 positions agree with TRBD2. J was trimmed by 7 bases and V by 4 bases; bases with no gene match: 11. The germline CDR1 and CDR2 sequences are MGHRA and YSYEKL. CDR3 length equals 15 residues. As DNA, the CDR3 is TGCGCCAGCAGCCCCCAGGTAGCGGGAGTTTGGGAGCAGTACTTC. Translating it yields CASSPQVAGVWEQYF.

J is TRBJ2-7 and V is TRBV9; TRBD2 aligns across 9 bases. The CDR3 runs 16 residues. Germline V gives CDR1 SGDLS, CDR2 YYNGEE. The trim removed 4 bases at V and 2 bases at J, leaving 10 bases unmatched. CDR3 coding DNA: TGTGCCAGCAGCCCCGCGGCGGCTAGCGGGACCTACGAGCAGTACTTC. Protein product: CASSPAAASGTYEQYF.

This sequence joins TRBV5-1 and TRBJ2-7; 11 bases align to TRBD2. V was clipped by 4 bases and J by 3 bases; unmatched bases: 6. Germline CDR1 and CDR2: SGHRS and YFSETQ. The CDR3 runs 15 residues. This CDR3 is CASSPTSGVNYEQYF. CDR3 DNA: TGCGCCAGCAGCCCGACTAGCGGGGTGAACTACGAGCAGTACTTC. The full variable domain, completed using reference TRBV5-1 and TRBJ2-7, is KAGVTQTPRYLIKTRGQQVTLSCSPISGHRSVSWYQQTPGQGLQFLFEYFSETQRNKGNFPGRFSGRQFSNSRSEMNVSTLELGDSALYLCASSPTSGVNYEQYFGPGTRLTVT.

The chain combines TRBV9 with TRBJ1-1; unclear D gene. Germline CDR1 and CDR2: SGDLS and YYNGEE. V was cut by 0 bases and J by 4 bases, with 19 bases left in between. This CDR3 has 17 amino acids. The CDR3 loop reads CASSVASGSIFTTEAFF. For the CDR3, the DNA is TGTGCCAGCAGCGTAGCTTCAGGTAGTATCTTTACCACTGAAGCTTTCTTT.

This chain links TRBV11-2 with TRBJ2-5; 13 bases match TRBD2. J gave up 9 bases and V 0 bases, and 7 bases lay outside the gene matches. The CDR3 has 16 amino acids. Germline V gene data show CDR1 as SGHAT and CDR2 as FQNNGV. The CDR3 bases are TGTGCCAGCAGCTTAGATGGGACTAGCGGGGCCCCACCCCAGTACTTC. Its protein product is CASSLDGTSGAPPQYF.

The chain employs TRBV9 and TRBJ2-7; perhaps TRBD2 as D (5 bases). Trimming shortened V by 7 bases and J by 1 base, and 12 bases separated the two germline ends. The germline CDR1 and CDR2 sequences are SGDLS and YYNGEE. The length of the CDR3 is 13 residues. The CDR3 sequence is CASGGLFSYEQYF. The CDR3 nucleotides are TGTGCCAGCGGAGGACTGTTTTCCTACGAGCAGTACTTC. Based on the CDR3 plus reference TRBV9 and TRBJ2-7, the full variable domain is DSGVTQTPKHLITATGQRVTLRCSPRSGDLSVYWYQQSLDQGLQFLIQYYNGEERAKGNILERFSAQQFPDLHSELNLSSLELGDSALYFCASGGLFSYEQYFGPGTRLTVT.

The CDR3 DNA is TGTGCCAGCAGCTTAGGAGGCAGACTAGCGGTGGGTGAGCAGTACTTC. Translation gives CASSLGGRLAVGEQYF. The chain combines TRBV7-6 with TRBJ2-7; 9 nucleotides align to TRBD2. CDR1 SGHVS and CDR2 FNYEAQ come from the germline V gene. The CDR3 runs to 16 residues. The junction had 11 bases not matched to a gene; V was cut back by 1 base and J by 7 bases. Variable domain in full (rest from reference TRBV7-6 and TRBJ2-7): GAGVSQSPRYKVTKRGQDVALRCDPISGHVSLYWYRQALGQGPEFLTYFNYEAQQDKSGLPNDRFSAERPEGSISTLTIQRTEQRDSAMYRCASSLGGRLAVGEQYFGPGTRLTVT.

The chain couples TRBV4-2 to TRBJ2-1; weak D call: TRBD2 (6 bases). Germline CDR1 reads LGHNA; CDR2 reads YNFKEQ. The CDR3 runs 18 residues. Trimming removed 4 bases from V and 8 bases from J, with 27 bases in between. In DNA form, the CDR3 reads TGTGCCAGCAGCCGGGCCTCGAGCGGAGGGCCGATTGTCCATGAGCAGTTCTTC. Protein sequence: CASSRASSGGPIVHEQFF.

This chain links TRBV9 with TRBJ1-5; no clear D. CDR1 SGDLS and CDR2 YYNGEE come from the germline V gene. V was cut by 4 bases and J by 4 bases, with 9 bases left in between. The CDR3 is 13 residues long. The CDR3 coding sequence is TGTGCCAGCAGCCCCTCCCCTAATCAGCCCCAGCATTTT. It is translated as CASSPSPNQPQHF.

The chain employs TRBV7-3 and TRBJ1-1; D is undetermined. Germline CDR1 reads SGHTA; CDR2 reads FQGTGA. Trimming removed 1 base from V and 0 bases from J, with 12 bases in between. CDR3 length equals 16 residues. The CDR3 spells CASSLNGGEMNTEAFF. As DNA, the CDR3 is TGTGCCAGCAGCTTAAATGGAGGAGAAATGAACACTGAAGCTTTCTTT.

In this sample, this clone turned up a few times. This chain links TRBV30 with TRBJ1-1, with 9 nucleotides matching TRBD1. There are 15 residues in the CDR3. Trimming cost V 0 bases and J 7 bases; bases outside gene matches: 9. Germline V CDR1 and CDR2: GTSNPN, SVGIG (reference sequence). CDR3 nucleotides: TGTGCCTGGAGTGTGGGCGGACAGGGGAATGATGAAGCTTTCTTT. It codes for CAWSVGGQGNDEAFF.

This chain joins TRBV24-1 and TRBJ2-2, with 7 bases matching TRBD1. Germline trimming cut 0 bases from V and 8 bases from J; bases unmatched to any gene: 8. Germline V lookup: CDR1 KGHDR, CDR2 SFDVKD. The CDR3 is 16 amino acids. In nucleotides, the CDR3 is TGTGCCACCAGTGATTTGTCTGGGGACAGTTATGGGGAGCTGTTTTTT. Translation: CATSDLSGDSYGELFF.

Concerning this clone itself: At the DNA level, this CDR3 is encoded by other sequences in the same sample as well. The genes are TRBV19 and TRBJ1-5; 9 nucleotides agree with TRBD1. With V trimmed by 4 bases and J by 2 bases, 3 bases remained unmatched. CDR1 is LNHDA, CDR2 SQIVND, per germline (reference sequence). The CDR3 length is 15 residues. CDR3 in amino acids: CASSTTGGGNQPQHF. DNA for the CDR3: TGTGCCAGTAGTACGACAGGGGGGGGCAATCAGCCCCAGCATTTT. Combining the CDR3 with reference TRBV19 and TRBJ1-5 gives the whole variable domain DGGITQSPKYLFRKEGQNVTLSCEQNLNHDAMYWYRQDPGQGLRLIYYSQIVNDFQKGDIAEGYSVSREKKESFPLTVTSAQKNPTAFYLCASSTTGGGNQPQHFGDGTRLSIL.

This clone was picked up a small number of times. Different DNA sequences within this sample yield the same CDR3. DNA for the CDR3: TGCAGTGCTAGTCATGAAGAGACCCAGTACTTC. Translation: CSASHEETQYF. J is TRBJ2-5 and V is TRBV20-1; D is ambiguous. The germline CDR1 and CDR2 sequences are DFQATT and SNEGSKA (reference sequence). The V end lost 3 bases, the J end lost 3 bases, and 5 bases lay between the germline ends. The CDR3 extends over 11 amino acids.

This clone was seen a few times. This chain connects TRBV11-2 to TRBJ1-5, with 12 nucleotides matching TRBD1. Per germline, CDR1 SGHAT and CDR2 FQNNGV. CDR3 length equals 15 residues. V was clipped by 5 bases and J by 3 bases; unmatched bases: 2. DNA for the CDR3: TGTGCCAGCAGCGGGACAGGGGGCGTCAATCAGCCCCAGCATTTT. Residues: CASSGTGGVNQPQHF.

The chain has TRBV28 and TRBJ1-2; the match to TRBD1 covers 11 bases. V lost 6 bases and J lost 4; bases outside the gene matches: 10. Germline values: CDR1 MDHEN, CDR2 SYDVKM. The CDR3 has 16 amino acids. CDR3 residues: CASSKRTGTGGYGYTF. CDR3 in DNA: TGTGCCAGCAGCAAAAGGACCGGGACAGGGGGCTATGGCTACACCTTC.

The chain employs TRBV7-9 and TRBJ2-1; 7 positions match TRBD1. The germline gives CDR1 SEHNR, CDR2 FQNEAQ (reference sequence). The J segment lost 6 bases and the V segment lost 5 bases, leaving 10 bases of the junction unmatched. The CDR3 is 15 amino acids. CDR3 sequence (DNA): TGTGCCAGCAGCGGGACAGAGAGGATTTCCAATGAGCAGTTCTTC. Amino acid sequence: CASSGTERISNEQFF.